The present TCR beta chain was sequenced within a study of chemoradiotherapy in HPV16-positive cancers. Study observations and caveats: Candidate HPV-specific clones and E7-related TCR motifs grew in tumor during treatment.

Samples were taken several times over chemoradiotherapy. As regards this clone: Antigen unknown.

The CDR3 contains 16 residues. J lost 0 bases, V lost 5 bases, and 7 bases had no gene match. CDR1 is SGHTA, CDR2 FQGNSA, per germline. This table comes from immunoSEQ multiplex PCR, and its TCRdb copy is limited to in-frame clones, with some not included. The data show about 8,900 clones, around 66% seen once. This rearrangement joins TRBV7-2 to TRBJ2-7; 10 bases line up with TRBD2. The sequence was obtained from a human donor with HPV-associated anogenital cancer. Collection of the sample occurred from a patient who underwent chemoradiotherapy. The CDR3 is CASSPNSGGPSYEQYF. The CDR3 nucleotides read TGTGCCAGCAGCCCTAATAGCGGGGGGCCCTCCTACGAGCAGTACTTC. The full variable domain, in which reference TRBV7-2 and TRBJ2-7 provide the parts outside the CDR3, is GAGVSQSPSNKVTEKGKDVELRCDPISGHTALYWYRQSLGQGLEFLIYFQGNSAPDKSGLPSDRFSAERTGGSVSTLTIQRTQQEDSAVYLCASSPNSGGPSYEQYFGPGTRLTVT.